Each of the 27 T cell receptor beta chains below was sequenced from the same sample in a study of T cell responses to AZD1222 COVID-19 vaccine. The protocol was immunoSEQ multiplex PCR, while the TCRdb copy is restricted to in-frame clones and leaves out a portion. Of roughly 130,000 clones listed, roughly 88% were seen once; the top ten hold over 6.5%. The sample here was peripheral blood, taken on day 0 of AZD1222 vaccination. These receptor sequences come from an adult in good health.

The CDR3 sequence: CSVGDRDGNTIYF. DNA for the CDR3: TGCAGCGTGGGGGACAGGGATGGAAACACCATATATTTT. The V gene is TRBV29-1, the J gene TRBJ1-3; 9 bases line up with TRBD1. Unmatched junction bases numbered 3, after V lost 6 bases and J lost 3 bases. The CDR3 is 13 residues long. Germline V lookup: CDR1 SQVTM, CDR2 ANQGSEA.

The chain is built from TRBV27 and TRBJ2-2; 12 nucleotides match TRBD2. J gave up 6 bases and V 3 bases, and 2 bases lay outside the gene matches. Germline V gene sequence: CDR1 MNHEY, CDR2 SMNVEV (reference sequence). This CDR3 comprises 15 residues. CDR3 protein: CASSLGLAGPGELFF. The CDR3, as DNA: TGTGCCAGCAGTTTGGGACTAGCGGGCCCCGGGGAGCTGTTTTTT.

V and J are TRBV6-2 or TRBV6-3 and TRBJ2-7; D not certain. V gave up 2 bases and J gave up 6 bases, with 11 bases separating them. Germline V gives CDR1 MNHEY, CDR2 SVGEGT. This CDR3 has 13 amino acids. The CDR3 sequence: CASSYPPFGEQYF. DNA of the CDR3: TGTGCCAGCAGTTACCCCCCCTTCGGCGAGCAGTACTTC.

The V call is TRBV5-6, the J call TRBJ2-7; D is possibly TRBD1 or TRBD2 (6 bases each). Looked up from germline, CDR1 is SGHDT and CDR2 is YYEEEE. The CDR3 totals 15 residues. Trimming removed 1 base from V and 3 bases from J, with 14 bases in between. The CDR3 nucleotides read TGTGCCAGCAGCTTGTCGGGGGCAACGTACTACGAGCAGTACTTC. This encodes CASSLSGATYYEQYF.

The gene calls are TRBV24-1 and TRBJ2-1, with 9 bases identical to TRBD1. V lost 6 bases, J lost 4 bases, and 6 bases stayed unmatched. CDR1 KGHDR and CDR2 SFDVKD come from the germline V gene. The CDR3 is 15 residues long. The CDR3 sequence is CATSFGTGRYNEQFF. The CDR3 bases are TGTGCCACCAGTTTTGGGACAGGGCGGTACAATGAGCAGTTCTTC.

V usage is TRBV5-1 and J usage is TRBJ2-1; unclear D gene. Per the germline V gene, CDR1 is SGHRS and CDR2 is YFSETQ. Trimming cost V 5 bases and J 7 bases, with 16 bases left between them. CDR3 length equals 14 residues. This CDR3 is CASRPDASGNEQFF. As DNA, the CDR3 is TGCGCCAGCAGACCGGACGCTAGTGGGAATGAGCAGTTCTTC.

The chain employs TRBV5-4 and TRBJ2-1; D perhaps matches TRBD2 (5 bases). The V and J ends lost 4 bases and 10 bases respectively, with 15 bases between them. CDR1 is SGHNT, CDR2 YYREEE, per germline (reference sequence). This CDR3 contains 13 residues. The CDR3 nucleotides are TGTGCCAGCAGCAAAACCGGGGAACGGGAGCAGTTCTTC. It translates to CASSKTGEREQFF. The full variable domain, in which reference TRBV5-4 and TRBJ2-1 provide the parts outside the CDR3, is ETGVTQSPTHLIKTRGQQVTLRCSSQSGHNTVSWYQQALGQGPQFIFQYYREEENGRGNFPPRFSGLQFPNYSSELNVNALELDDSALYLCASSKTGEREQFFGPGTRLTVL.

The chain has TRBV5-1 and TRBJ2-3, with TRBD2 matching 16 bases. The ends lost 4 bases at V and 0 bases at J; junction bases unmatched: 8. The CDR3 consists of 19 residues. Looked up from germline, CDR1 is SGHRS and CDR2 is YFSETQ. CDR3 sequence (DNA): TGCGCCAGCAGCCCGGGACTAGCGGGAGGGAGCCCTAGCACAGATACGCAGTATTTT. This gives the protein CASSPGLAGGSPSTDTQYF.

This chain uses TRBV6-2 or TRBV6-3 with TRBJ2-2; 12 bases are a match to TRBD2. V was clipped by 6 bases and J by 7 bases; unmatched bases: 12. CDR3 length: 17 amino acids. Germline assignment: CDR1 MNHEY and CDR2 SVGEGT. The CDR3 here is CASSWPRLAGDGGELFF. The CDR3 DNA follows: TGTGCCAGCAGCTGGCCCCGACTAGCGGGAGATGGCGGGGAGCTGTTTTTT.

This clone was counted between two and nine times. The V and J genes are TRBV27 and TRBJ2-6; tentative D call: TRBD2 (5 bases). The CDR3 sequence is 18 residues long. Between the trimmed V and J ends, which lost 5 bases and 4 bases, there was a span of 21 bases. Germline CDR1 reads MNHEY; CDR2 reads SMNVEV (reference sequence). For the CDR3, the DNA is TGTGCCAGCAGTATTACCTTGGAGGACTGGGCCGGGGCCAACGTCCTGACTTTC. This sequence encodes CASSITLEDWAGANVLTF.

This chain connects TRBV5-1 to TRBJ2-2; possible D gene TRBD2, 7 bases. CDR1 and CDR2 from the germline V gene are SGHRS and YFSETQ. This CDR3 comprises 15 residues. With 4 bases removed from V and 4 bases from J, the gap between germline ends came to 14 bases. CDR3 residues: CASSGGGIATGELFF. CDR3 coding DNA: TGCGCCAGCAGCGGGGGGGGCATCGCCACCGGGGAGCTGTTTTTT.

V is TRBV3-1 (or the pseudogene TRBV3-2) and J is TRBJ1-5, with 7 bases aligning to TRBD1. Trimming at V came to 0 bases and at J to 0 bases, leaving 14 bases not matched to a gene. The CDR3 spans 20 residues. Per the germline V gene, CDR1 is LGHDT and CDR2 is YNNKEL (reference sequence). CDR3 DNA sequence: TGTGCCAGCAGCCAAGACTCCGGGACAGCGGAACTAAATAGCAATCAGCCCCAGCATTTT. This sequence encodes CASSQDSGTAELNSNQPQHF.

The rearrangement joins TRBV5-5 to TRBJ1-2; possibly TRBD1 for D (6 bases). Between the trimmed V and J ends, which lost 6 bases and 4 bases, there was a span of 16 bases. The CDR3 totals 14 residues. The germline V gene encodes CDR1 SGHKS and CDR2 YYEKEE (reference sequence). This CDR3 is CASTPARGIYGYTF. CDR3 bases: TGTGCCAGCACCCCCGCTAGGGGGATCTATGGCTACACCTTC.

This clone was detected once. The chain has TRBV29-1 and TRBJ2-7; a weak D match, TRBD2 (6 bases). CDR3 length: 13 amino acids. The germline V gene has CDR1 SQVTM and CDR2 ANQGSEA. The ends were cut back, 2 bases at V and 6 bases at J, with 14 bases in the middle. DNA for the CDR3: TGCAGCGTTGAACGGGGGTTATCGAGCGAGCAGTACTTC. It yields the protein CSVERGLSSEQYF.

This chain links TRBV11-2 with TRBJ2-7, with D possibly matching TRBD1 (6 bases). In germline, CDR1 is SGHAT, CDR2 FQNNGV. V dropped 5 bases and J dropped 1 base, with 21 bases sitting between them. CDR3 size: 17 residues. The CDR3, as DNA: TGTGCCAGCAGCATCAGAGAGACAGGCACCAATTCCTACGAGCAGTACTTC. Translated, it gives CASSIRETGTNSYEQYF.

V usage is TRBV5-1 and J usage is TRBJ2-1; 11 bases are shared with TRBD2. V was pared by 3 bases and J by 6 bases, with 5 bases of the junction left unmatched. The CDR3 is 15 residues long. Germline loops: CDR1 SGHRS, CDR2 YFSETQ. The CDR3 DNA sequence: TGCGCCAGCAGCTCCGCTAGCGGGAGGATCAATGAGCAGTTCTTC. Its translation: CASSSASGRINEQFF.

The chain is built from TRBV12-5 and TRBJ2-2; TRBD1 is a possible D gene (6 bases). V was shortened by 5 bases and J by 3 bases, with 16 bases between the two germline ends. Germline loops: CDR1 LGHNT, CDR2 FRNRAP. CDR3 length equals 16 residues. As DNA, the CDR3 is TGTGCTAGTGGTCCGGCTATGACAGGAGACACCGGGGAGCTGTTTTTT. Protein product: CASGPAMTGDTGELFF.

This sequence joins TRBV9 and TRBJ1-4, with D maybe TRBD1 (6 bases). The V and J ends lost 4 bases and 4 bases respectively, with 8 bases between them. CDR1 and CDR2 from the germline V gene are SGDLS and YYNGEE. The CDR3 is 13 residues long. In nucleotides, the CDR3 is TGTGCCAGCAGCAAGGACAGTAATGAAAAACTGTTTTTT. Translating gives CASSKDSNEKLFF.

The gene calls are TRBV7-8 and TRBJ2-5, with TRBD2 matching 9 bases. V lost 5 bases to trimming and J lost 5 bases; unmatched junction nucleotides: 0. The CDR3 is 12 residues long. Germline-derived CDR1 and CDR2 are SGHVS and FQNEAQ. The CDR3 DNA is TGTGCCAGCAGCACTAGCGGGGAGACCCAGTACTTC. It yields the protein CASSTSGETQYF.

This rearrangement joins TRBV10-3 to TRBJ1-6; 8 bases are shared with TRBD1. The germline V gene encodes CDR1 ENHRY and CDR2 SYGVKD. The V gene end was trimmed by 2 bases and the J gene end by 7 bases; junction bases not matched to a gene: 1. The CDR3 sequence is 14 residues long. The CDR3 coding sequence is TGTGCCATCAGTGAGGACAGGGGAAATTCACCCCTCCACTTT. This sequence encodes CAISEDRGNSPLHF.

This clone has only one observation. The chain is built from TRBV29-1 and TRBJ2-1; either TRBD1 or TRBD2 may supply D (5 bases each). This CDR3 has 13 amino acids. The V end was cut by 4 bases, the J end by 4 bases, with 11 bases between. Germline assignment: CDR1 SQVTM and CDR2 ANQGSEA. CDR3 in DNA: TGCAGCGTTGTTCAGGGACCATACAATGAGCAGTTCTTC. This translates into CSVVQGPYNEQFF.

The chain has TRBV4-2 and TRBJ2-7; the D is unclear. Germline CDR1 LGHNA, CDR2 YNFKEQ. The CDR3 has 14 residues. The V gene lost 4 bases and the J gene lost 2 bases, with 12 bases spanning the gap. CDR3 coding DNA: TGTGCCAGCAGCCCCCCAGGAGTTACCTACGAGCAGTACTTC. Amino acids: CASSPPGVTYEQYF.

J is TRBJ2-2 and V is TRBV7-6, with a tentative D call TRBD1 (6 bases). The germline V gene encodes CDR1 SGHVS and CDR2 FNYEAQ. V lost 1 base and J 0 bases, leaving 9 bases between the germline ends. The CDR3 totals 16 residues. The CDR3 sequence: CASSLVGGSNTGELFF. The CDR3 nucleotides read TGTGCCAGCAGCTTAGTTGGGGGCTCGAACACCGGGGAGCTGTTTTTT.

The J gene is TRBJ2-1, the V gene TRBV25-1, with D possibly being TRBD2 (7 bases). Per the germline V gene, CDR1 is MGHDK and CDR2 is SYGVNS. The germline V and J ends were trimmed by 8 bases and 3 bases, with 14 bases remaining between them. This CDR3 contains 14 residues. CDR3 amino acids: CASVKGGGYNEQFF. Written as DNA, the CDR3 is TGTGCCAGCGTTAAGGGGGGGGGCTACAATGAGCAGTTCTTC.

This clone was detected only once. The V call is TRBV2, the J call TRBJ2-7; the match to TRBD1 covers 8 bases. The CDR3 consists of 15 residues. Germline V gene data show CDR1 as SNHLY and CDR2 as FYNNEI. V was clipped by 4 bases and J by 5 bases; unmatched bases: 10. The chain's CDR3 is CASSATDRDMDEQYF. CDR3 nucleotide sequence: TGTGCCAGCAGTGCGACGGACAGGGATATGGACGAGCAGTACTTC.

The chain links TRBV6-5 to TRBJ1-2; maybe TRBD1 (6 bases). Germline V gene data show CDR1 as MNHEY and CDR2 as SVGAGI. This CDR3 is built from 15 residues. V gave up 3 bases and J gave up 5 bases, with 16 bases separating them. The CDR3: CASSYPRGGSYGYTF. The CDR3 nucleotides are TGTGCCAGCAGTTATCCCCGGGGGGGCTCGTATGGCTACACCTTC.

J is TRBJ1-2 and V is TRBV3-1 (or the pseudogene TRBV3-2); TRBD1 might be the D (5 bases). The CDR3 has 14 residues. Germline lookup yields CDR1 LGHDT and CDR2 YNNKEL (reference sequence). V was pared by 4 bases and J by 1 base, with 10 bases between. CDR3 in amino acids: CASSPRGVNYGYTF. The CDR3, as DNA: TGTGCCAGCAGCCCTAGAGGGGTTAACTATGGCTACACCTTC.